Sequencing of this TCR beta chain was carried out in a study of blood T cell repertoires in COVID-19. Study-wide context: The origin of the acute and convalescent COVID-19 samples was the United States, Italy and Spain. T cells, B-cell-depleted T cells, or PBMCs supplied cDNA or gDNA.

The table lists this clone with a count of one. Trimming took 5 bases from V and 7 from J, leaving 15 bases between them. The CDR3 has 15 residues. Germline lookup yields CDR1 SGHAT and CDR2 FQNNGV. Source study methods: Estimates of nucleated cell counts were drawn from the amplification of reference gene primers. Assay: immunoSEQ multiplex PCR; the TCRdb copy retains only in-frame clones and omits some. Clone size and the V and J calls come from that table; the DNA yielded D and trimming. This table has roughly 150,000 clones, 93% appearing once. Seattle participants joined during active infection and were tracked over time.

The sample was peripheral blood. The source is a woman aged 55 to 70 with COVID-19, enrolled during active disease. This chain uses TRBV11-2 with TRBJ1-6, with TRBD1 as a possible D gene (5 bases). The DNA of the CDR3 is TGTGCCAGCAGCCCTTCGGGGGTCGGGAATTCACCCCTCCACTTT. This encodes CASSPSGVGNSPLHF.